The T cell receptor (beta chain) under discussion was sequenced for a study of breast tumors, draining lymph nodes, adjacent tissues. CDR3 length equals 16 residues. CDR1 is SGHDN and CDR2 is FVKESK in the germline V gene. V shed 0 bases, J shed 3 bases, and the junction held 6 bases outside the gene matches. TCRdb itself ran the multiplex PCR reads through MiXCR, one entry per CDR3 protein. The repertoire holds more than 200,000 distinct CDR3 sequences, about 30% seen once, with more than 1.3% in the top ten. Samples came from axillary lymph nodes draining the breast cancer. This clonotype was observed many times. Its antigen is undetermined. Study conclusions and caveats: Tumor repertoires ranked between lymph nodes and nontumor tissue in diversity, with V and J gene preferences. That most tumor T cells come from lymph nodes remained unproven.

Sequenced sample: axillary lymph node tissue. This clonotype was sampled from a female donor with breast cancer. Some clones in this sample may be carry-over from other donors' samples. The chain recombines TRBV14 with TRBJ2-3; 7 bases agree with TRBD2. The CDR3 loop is CASSQDRAGATDTQYF. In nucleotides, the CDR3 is TGTGCCAGCAGCCAAGATAGGGCGGGAGCAACAGATACGCAGTATTTT.